These 9 T cell receptor beta chains came from one sample sequenced in a study of PD-1 blockade in classical Hodgkin lymphoma. Repertoires were generated with immunoSEQ multiplex PCR, while TCRdb's copy carries only in-frame clones and drops some. The data contain 30,000 or so clones, more than 85% of them seen just once; the ten biggest clones take up about 4%. Time point meaning: newly diagnosed, previously untreated cHL patient sample. The specimen was peripheral blood mononuclear cells (PBMCs). The receptors were gathered from a human donor with classical Hodgkin lymphoma.

The table lists this clone with a count of one. The chain is built from TRBV5-1 and TRBJ2-7; no reliable D call. V was shortened by 0 bases and J by 4 bases, with 14 bases between the two germline ends. There are 15 residues in the CDR3. Looked up from germline, CDR1 is SGHRS and CDR2 is YFSETQ. The CDR3 DNA sequence: TGCGCCAGCAGCTTGGATCCGGGTGGTGAGTACGAGCAGTACTTC. This sequence encodes CASSLDPGGEYEQYF.

The chain joins TRBV10-2 to TRBJ2-7, with 8 nucleotides matching TRBD2. The ends lost 7 bases at V and 0 bases at J; junction bases unmatched: 2. The germline CDR1 and CDR2 sequences are WSHSY and SAAADI. There are 13 residues in the CDR3. CDR3 bases: TGCGCCAGCAAGCGGGGGCCCTCCTACGAGCAGTACTTC. Residues: CASKRGPSYEQYF.

The chain has TRBV5-1 and TRBJ1-1; 7 positions agree with TRBD1. V was pared by 4 bases and J by 3 bases, with 6 bases of the junction left unmatched. This CDR3 has 14 residues. From germline, CDR1 is SGHRS and CDR2 YFSETQ. In nucleotides, the CDR3 is TGCGCCAGCAGCACCGGACAGGCCGACACTGAAGCTTTCTTT. It translates to CASSTGQADTEAFF.

The chain joins TRBV7-2 to TRBJ2-1; D is unclear. CDR1 is SGHTA, CDR2 FQGNSA, per germline. V was cut by 3 bases and J by 9 bases, with 6 bases left in between. This CDR3 has 11 residues. CDR3 residues: CASSLGIEQFF. The CDR3 DNA is TGTGCCAGCAGCTTGGGGATTGAGCAGTTCTTC.

This clone has only a few counts. The chain joins TRBV19 to TRBJ2-5, with 8 bases lining up with TRBD1. With V trimmed by 5 bases and J by 2 bases, 7 bases remained unmatched. The CDR3 covers 15 residues. Germline V CDR1 and CDR2: LNHDA, SQIVND (reference sequence). CDR3 nucleotide sequence: TGTGCCAGTAGTGCAAGGACAGGGCATCAAGAGACCCAGTACTTC. The encoded protein is CASSARTGHQETQYF.

CDR3 DNA: TGCGCCAGCAGCGGCAGGGCGAGCGGCTCCTACGAGCAGTACTTC. This codes for CASSGRASGSYEQYF. The chain employs TRBV5-1 and TRBJ2-7, with D perhaps being TRBD1 or TRBD2 (5 bases each). V lost 4 bases, J lost 0 bases, and 14 bases lay in between. Germline V gene data show CDR1 as SGHRS and CDR2 as YFSETQ. The CDR3 length is 15 residues.

CDR3 DNA: TGTGCCAGCAGTGAATGGGGGGACCTCAAACCGAGAAAGACCCAGTACTTC. This encodes CASSEWGDLKPRKTQYF. V usage is TRBV25-1 and J usage is TRBJ2-5; weak D call: TRBD2 (6 bases). Per germline, CDR1 MGHDK and CDR2 SYGVNS. The CDR3 has 17 amino acids. V was clipped by 1 base and J by 6 bases, with 21 bases between them.

This chain connects TRBV28 to TRBJ1-2, with D unclear. This CDR3 contains 14 residues. Trimming took off 3 bases at V and 4 bases at J, with 12 bases between the two ends. Germline V gene sequence: CDR1 MDHEN, CDR2 SYDVKM. CDR3 DNA: TGTGCCAGCAGTTTTGAGAGTCCGGGCTATGGCTACACCTTC. This translates into CASSFESPGYGYTF.

The rearrangement joins TRBV30 to TRBJ2-7; no clear D. This CDR3 region has 11 residues. CDR1 GTSNPN and CDR2 SVGIG come from the germline V gene (reference sequence). Between the trimmed V and J ends, which lost 3 bases and 3 bases, there was a span of 6 bases. CDR3 bases: TGTGCCTGGAGCCTAATCTACGAGCAGTACTTC. This gives the protein CAWSLIYEQYF.